The next 21 T cell receptor beta chains were all read from a single sample in a study of blood T cell repertoires in COVID-19. Repertoires were generated with immunoSEQ multiplex PCR, while TCRdb's copy carries only in-frame clones and drops some. The sample shows roughly 150,000 clones, approximately 83% of them seen only once. Sequencing was done on a sample of peripheral blood. The receptor source for this set is a man between 65 and 85 years old with active or convalescent COVID-19.

The J gene is TRBJ1-4, the V gene TRBV4-3; the match to TRBD1 covers 8 bases. Losses at the gene ends were 0 bases for V and 8 bases for J; bases not matched to a gene: 14. CDR1 LGHNA and CDR2 YSLEER come from the germline V gene. This CDR3 contains 18 residues. CDR3 nucleotide sequence: TGCGCCAGCAGCCAAGACGTGACAGGGGTGGGAGTTTGGGAAAAACTGTTTTTT. Translation: CASSQDVTGVGVWEKLFF.

This rearrangement joins TRBV9 to TRBJ1-1; TRBD1 matches at 9 bases. The CDR3 contains 16 residues. Germline V gene sequence: CDR1 SGDLS, CDR2 YYNGEE. Trimming cost V 4 bases and J 4 bases; bases outside gene matches: 11. Here the CDR3 DNA reads TGTGCCAGCAGCTCACATCCGGACAGGGGTTCCACTGAAGCTTTCTTT. Translation gives CASSSHPDRGSTEAFF. Together with reference TRBV9 and TRBJ1-1, the CDR3 gives the full variable domain: DSGVTQTPKHLITATGQRVTLRCSPRSGDLSVYWYQQSLDQGLQFLIQYYNGEERAKGNILERFSAQQFPDLHSELNLSSLELGDSALYFCASSSHPDRGSTEAFFGQGTRLTVV.

The chain links TRBV29-1 to TRBJ2-5; D is ambiguous. The CDR3 has 13 amino acids. Germline CDR1 reads SQVTM; CDR2 reads ANQGSEA. Trimming pared 1 base from V and 2 bases from J, leaving 8 bases between. CDR3 loop: CSVEVGTQETQYF. CDR3 sequence (DNA): TGCAGCGTTGAAGTGGGCACTCAAGAGACCCAGTACTTC.

This chain joins TRBV15 and TRBJ2-1, with TRBD1 matching over 10 bases. Germline V gene sequence: CDR1 LNHNV, CDR2 YYDKDF (reference sequence). V trimming: 1 base; J trimming: 6 bases; junction bases outside the gene matches: 6. The CDR3 is made up of 16 amino acids. The CDR3 DNA follows: TGTGCCACCAGCAGAGGGGGGGACAGGGGCCGCAATGAGCAGTTCTTC. Amino acids: CATSRGGDRGRNEQFF.

V gene TRBV18 combines with J gene TRBJ1-1; tentative D call: TRBD1 (5 bases). The CDR3 is made up of 16 amino acids. Trimming cost V 5 bases and J 5 bases, with 21 bases left between them. Germline V CDR1 and CDR2: KGHSH, LQKENI. CDR3 residues: CASSSFAGQGATEAFF. In DNA form, the CDR3 reads TGTGCCAGCTCATCCTTTGCTGGTCAGGGCGCGACTGAAGCTTTCTTT.

The DNA for the CDR3 is TGTGCCAGCAGTTTTTTGCAGGGGAACACCATATATTTT. Its translation is CASSFLQGNTIYF. The chain links TRBV12-3 or TRBV12-4 to TRBJ1-3; possible D gene TRBD1, 6 bases. The CDR3 spans 13 residues. V lost 3 bases, J lost 7 bases, and 10 bases lay in between.

The J gene is TRBJ2-5, the V gene TRBV18, with a weak D call TRBD1 (5 bases). The CDR3 spans 12 residues. Trimming shortened V by 5 bases and J by 7 bases, and 11 bases separated the two germline ends. Per germline, CDR1 KGHSH and CDR2 LQKENI. The CDR3 DNA sequence: TGTGCCAGCTCAGGTTTCAGGGCGACCCAGTACTTC. This gives the protein CASSGFRATQYF.

The chain is built from TRBV2 and TRBJ1-5; D unclear. Germline CDR1 and CDR2: SNHLY and FYNNEI. The CDR3 consists of 13 residues. The germline V and J ends were trimmed by 7 bases and 0 bases, with 7 bases remaining between them. CDR3 sequence (DNA): TGTGCCAGCATTCGGGATAGCAATCAGCCCCAGCATTTT. It codes for CASIRDSNQPQHF.

The V and J genes are TRBV27 and TRBJ1-5, with D tentatively TRBD1 (5 bases). Germline V gene sequence: CDR1 MNHEY, CDR2 SMNVEV (reference sequence). CDR3 length equals 13 residues. V was pared by 2 bases and J by 7 bases, with 9 bases between. Here the CDR3 reads CASSLRGRQPQHF. The CDR3 DNA reads as TGTGCCAGCAGTTTAAGGGGCCGGCAGCCCCAGCATTTT.

The chain uses TRBV9 and TRBJ1-1; D unresolved. CDR3 length equals 13 residues. Germline lookup yields CDR1 SGDLS and CDR2 YYNGEE. The V end was cut by 7 bases, the J end by 5 bases, with 15 bases between. The CDR3 bases are TGTGCCAGCGGCCTCAAACCCGGGACTGAAGCTTTCTTT. Translation gives CASGLKPGTEAFF.

The chain recombines TRBV3-1 (or the pseudogene TRBV3-2) with TRBJ2-1; 9 bases are shared with TRBD2. Germline assignment: CDR1 LGHDT and CDR2 YNNKEL (reference sequence). The CDR3 totals 14 residues. Losses at the gene ends were 1 base for V and 6 bases for J; bases not matched to a gene: 1. The CDR3 region is CASSQVSGSNEQFF. In nucleotides, the CDR3 is TGTGCCAGCAGCCAAGTTAGCGGGAGCAATGAGCAGTTCTTC.

At least ten counts were recorded for this clone. The chain carries TRBV11-3 and TRBJ2-1, with 8 bases lining up with TRBD1. This CDR3 is built from 14 residues. V shed 2 bases and J 8 bases; nucleotides not matched to a gene: 5. Per the germline V gene, CDR1 is SGHNT and CDR2 is YENEEA. The chain's CDR3 is CASSLKDRAHEQFF. In DNA, the CDR3 is TGTGCCAGCAGCTTAAAGGACAGGGCCCATGAGCAGTTCTTC. The full variable domain, with the rest looked up from reference TRBV11-3 and TRBJ2-1, is EAGVVQSPRYKIIEKKQPVAFWCNPISGHNTLYWYLQNLGQGPELLIRYENEEAVDDSQLPKDRFSAERLKGVDSTLKIQPAELGDSAVYLCASSLKDRAHEQFFGPGTRLTVL.

V gene TRBV4-3 combines with J gene TRBJ2-3, with D unresolved. The germline CDR1 and CDR2 sequences are LGHNA and YSLEER. Trimming left V 0 bases short and J 4 bases short, with 11 bases between. CDR3 length: 15 residues. For the CDR3, the DNA is TGCGCCAGCAGCCAAGATTCCAACATCGCAGATACGCAGTATTTT. Translated: CASSQDSNIADTQYF.

This clone occurred many times. The chain joins TRBV18 to TRBJ1-1, with D tentatively TRBD1 (6 bases). The CDR3 is 15 residues long. CDR1 and CDR2 (germline): KGHSH, LQKENI. V was clipped by 2 bases and J by 11 bases, with 21 bases between them. The CDR3 sequence: CASSPSTGRRLVAFF. The CDR3, as DNA: TGTGCCAGCTCACCATCGACAGGTCGGAGACTCGTGGCTTTCTTT.

The gene calls are TRBV5-1 and TRBJ1-4, with D perhaps matching TRBD1 (5 bases). Germline V gene sequence: CDR1 SGHRS, CDR2 YFSETQ. The CDR3 has 17 amino acids. V dropped 4 bases and J dropped 0 bases, with 16 bases sitting between them. Written as DNA, the CDR3 is TGCGCCAGCAGCCCCCAGGGCGGACCAGCAACTAATGAAAAACTGTTTTTT. Residues: CASSPQGGPATNEKLFF.

The chain couples TRBV11-2 to TRBJ2-2; D not resolved. The V end was cut by 0 bases, the J end by 5 bases, with 10 bases between. There are 15 residues in the CDR3. CDR1 SGHAT and CDR2 FQNNGV come from the germline V gene. CDR3 nucleotides: TGTGCCAGCAGCTTAGAGGTGGTGCTAACCGGGGAGCTGTTTTTT. This sequence encodes CASSLEVVLTGELFF.

The gene calls are TRBV11-2 and TRBJ1-1, with D unclear. The germline gives CDR1 SGHAT, CDR2 FQNNGV. V lost 2 bases and J lost 4, with 8 bases in between. CDR3 length: 13 amino acids. CDR3 amino acids: CASSLQTGTEAFF. The CDR3 DNA is TGTGCCAGCAGCTTACAGACGGGCACTGAAGCTTTCTTT. Together with reference TRBV11-2 and TRBJ1-1, the CDR3 gives the full variable domain: EAGVAQSPRYKIIEKRQSVAFWCNPISGHATLYWYQQILGQGPKLLIQFQNNGVVDDSQLPKDRFSAERLKGVDSTLKIQPAKLEDSAVYLCASSLQTGTEAFFGQGTRLTVV.

The gene calls are TRBV18 and TRBJ2-1; 8 bases agree with TRBD2. The germline V gene encodes CDR1 KGHSH and CDR2 LQKENI. The CDR3 runs 16 residues. Trimming cost V 3 bases and J 0 bases; bases outside gene matches: 4. The CDR3 region is CASSPSGGSSYNEQFF. Written as DNA, the CDR3 is TGTGCCAGCTCACCGTCGGGGGGGAGCTCCTACAATGAGCAGTTCTTC.

The rearrangement joins TRBV7-2 to TRBJ1-5; D possibly corresponds to TRBD1 (6 bases). The V gene's germline CDR1 is SGHTA and CDR2 FQGNSA. This CDR3 is 16 amino acids long. Trimming took 2 bases from V and 3 from J, leaving 14 bases between them. For the CDR3, the DNA is TGTGCCAGCAGCTTATTAGGCGGACAGATCAATCAGCCCCAGCATTTT. Protein sequence: CASSLLGGQINQPQHF.

J is TRBJ2-1 and V is TRBV7-9, with 7 bases fitting TRBD2. After removal of 7 bases from V and 9 bases from J, the junction contained 24 bases not matched to a gene. CDR3 length: 18 residues. Looked up from germline, CDR1 is SEHNR and CDR2 is FQNEAQ (reference sequence). The CDR3 region has the DNA TGTGCCAGCATCCCAATGAGAGGGTCAGCGGGATATACGGGTGAGCAGTTCTTC. This codes for CASIPMRGSAGYTGEQFF.

In this sample, this clone turned up once. CDR3: CAWSTGGLDTEAFF. CDR3 nucleotides: TGTGCCTGGAGTACAGGGGGTCTGGACACTGAAGCTTTCTTT. The chain joins TRBV30 to TRBJ1-1, with 8 bases identical to TRBD1. This CDR3 is built from 14 residues. CDR1 GTSNPN and CDR2 SVGIG come from the germline V gene (reference sequence). V shed 2 bases and J 3 bases; nucleotides not matched to a gene: 5.